One and the same sample provided the 22 T cell receptor beta chains below, sequenced in a study of cytomegalovirus exposure and HLA in healthy donors. Vbeta (60) and Jbeta (13) primers were used in the PCR. Only in-frame clones appear in the TCRdb table, and some are missing; sequencing was by immunoSEQ multiplex PCR. The table has 150,000 to 200,000 clones, more than 65% seen once. Sequencing was performed on PBMCs. The receptors stem from a woman between 25 and 40 years old in good health and CMV-seronegative.

The chain carries TRBV2 and TRBJ2-7, with D possibly TRBD2 on 5 matching bases. The V end lost 6 bases, the J end lost 7 bases, and 28 bases lay between the germline ends. Germline V CDR1 and CDR2: SNHLY, FYNNEI. The CDR3 spans 17 residues. CDR3 amino acids: CASSSKGSASWGKEQYF. The CDR3 DNA is TGTGCCAGCAGCTCTAAGGGTTCGGCTAGCTGGGGTAAAGAGCAGTACTTC. Combining the CDR3 with reference TRBV2 and TRBJ2-7 gives the whole variable domain EPEVTQTPSHQVTQMGQEVILRCVPISNHLYFYWYRQILGQKVEFLVSFYNNEISEKSEIFDDQFSVERPDGSNFTLKIRSTKLEDSAMYFCASSSKGSASWGKEQYFGPGTRLTVT.

The V call is TRBV7-9, the J call TRBJ1-4; 7 nucleotides agree with TRBD1. Germline V gene lookup returns CDR1 SEHNR and CDR2 FQNEAQ (reference sequence). V dropped 8 bases and J dropped 4; count of bases not matched to a gene: 7. This CDR3 has 14 residues. The CDR3 sequence: CASLMGTDNEKLFF. In DNA form, the CDR3 reads TGTGCCAGCTTAATGGGGACAGATAATGAAAAACTGTTTTTT.

The chain is built from TRBV29-1 and TRBJ2-1; D possibly corresponds to TRBD2 (5 bases). Germline values: CDR1 SQVTM, CDR2 ANQGSEA. Trimming stripped 4 bases from V and 3 bases from J, with 16 bases between. The CDR3 length is 15 residues. The CDR3 loop reads CSVGPTGSFYNEQFF. DNA of the CDR3: TGCAGCGTTGGCCCCACGGGGAGTTTCTACAATGAGCAGTTCTTC.

The chain has TRBV7-6 and TRBJ2-1; TRBD1 aligns across 8 bases. CDR3 size: 15 residues. CDR1 and CDR2 (germline): SGHVS, FNYEAQ. V dropped 5 bases and J dropped 0; count of bases not matched to a gene: 3. This chain's CDR3 is CASSPDRGSYNEQFF. DNA of the CDR3: TGTGCCAGCAGCCCTGACAGGGGCTCCTACAATGAGCAGTTCTTC.

This clone was picked up one time. The germline gene is not matched at one end of the junction; a read error may be the cause. The rearrangement uses TRBV7-2 and TRBJ1-2; 9 nucleotides agree with TRBD1. CDR1 is SGHTA and CDR2 is FQGNSA in the germline V gene. The CDR3 is 15 residues long. The CDR3 protein is CASSLVTQGARGYTF. The CDR3, as DNA: TGTGCCAGCAGTTTAGTTACACAGGGGGCGCGGGGCTACACCTTC.

The chain uses TRBV4-3 and TRBJ2-7; 9 bases line up with TRBD1. Germline lookup yields CDR1 LGHNA and CDR2 YSLEER. After removal of 3 bases from V and 3 bases from J, the junction contained 6 bases not matched to a gene. The CDR3 length is 15 residues. The CDR3 sequence is CASSHRQGGDYEQYF. The DNA of the CDR3 is TGCGCCAGCAGCCACCGACAGGGGGGCGACTACGAGCAGTACTTC.

The chain is built from TRBV13 and TRBJ2-5, with D maybe TRBD2 (7 bases). The V end lost 0 bases, the J end lost 2 bases, and 10 bases lay between the germline ends. Germline values: CDR1 PRHDT, CDR2 FYEKMQ (reference sequence). This CDR3 is built from 15 residues. The CDR3 sequence is CASSLGGGGQETQYF. As DNA, the CDR3 is TGTGCCAGCAGCTTAGGAGGGGGAGGGCAAGAGACCCAGTACTTC.

The chain employs TRBV6-5 and TRBJ1-2; D is possibly TRBD1 (6 bases). This CDR3 spans 13 amino acids. The V and J ends lost 8 bases and 3 bases respectively, with 13 bases between them. Germline values: CDR1 MNHEY, CDR2 SVGAGI. CDR3 sequence reads: CASGRQDYYGYTF. The CDR3 DNA reads TGTGCCAGCGGAAGACAGGACTACTATGGCTACACCTTC.

The gene calls are TRBV7-3 and TRBJ2-1; a weak D match, TRBD2 (5 bases). The CDR3 covers 16 residues. Germline V CDR1 and CDR2: SGHTA, FQGTGA. The V end was cut by 4 bases, the J end by 9 bases, with 22 bases between. This CDR3 reads CASSSRTSSYSTEQFF. The CDR3 DNA sequence: TGTGCCAGCAGCTCCAGAACTAGTTCTTACAGTACTGAGCAGTTCTTC. The full variable domain, completed using reference TRBV7-3 and TRBJ2-1, is GAGVSQTPSNKVTEKGKYVELRCDPISGHTALYWYRQSLGQGPEFLIYFQGTGAADDSGLPNDRFFAVRPEGSVSTLKIQRTERGDSAVYLCASSSRTSSYSTEQFFGPGTRLTVL.

J is TRBJ2-1 and V is TRBV2; 13 nucleotides align to TRBD2. The junction had 4 bases not matched to a gene; V was cut back by 5 bases and J by 6 bases. Germline V gene data show CDR1 as SNHLY and CDR2 as FYNNEI. This CDR3 comprises 15 residues. The chain's CDR3 is CASSPRTSGSNEQFF. CDR3 bases: TGTGCCAGCAGTCCCCGGACTAGCGGGAGCAATGAGCAGTTCTTC.

This clone was recorded once. This sequence joins TRBV5-1 and TRBJ2-1, with D perhaps matching TRBD2 (6 bases). There are 15 residues in the CDR3. The V gene's germline CDR1 is SGHRS and CDR2 YFSETQ. Between the trimmed V and J ends, which lost 6 bases and 4 bases, there was a span of 17 bases. CDR3 DNA sequence: TGCGCCAGCACCATGGCGGGGCTAAAATACAATGAGCAGTTCTTC. Translation gives CASTMAGLKYNEQFF.

The chain links TRBV18 to TRBJ2-1; 7 positions match TRBD2. The CDR3 runs 15 residues. Germline values: CDR1 KGHSH, CDR2 LQKENI. The ends lost 2 bases at V and 6 bases at J; junction bases unmatched: 7. CDR3 loop: CASSPGGSQVNEQFF. The CDR3 DNA reads as TGTGCCAGCTCACCAGGCGGGAGTCAGGTCAATGAGCAGTTCTTC.

The chain is built from TRBV27 and TRBJ2-7, with 7 bases that match TRBD1. Trimming took 5 bases from V and 8 from J; bases not matched to a gene: 9. CDR1 is MNHEY and CDR2 is SMNVEV in the germline V gene (reference sequence). The CDR3 is made up of 13 amino acids. CDR3 bases: TGTGCCAGCAGTCCGAGACAGGGTAAGAAGCAGTACTTC. Translation gives CASSPRQGKKQYF.

The rearrangement uses TRBV19 and TRBJ1-2, with 7 bases that match TRBD1. The CDR3 runs to 17 residues. Germline-derived CDR1 and CDR2 are LNHDA and SQIVND (reference sequence). V shed 4 bases, J shed 4 bases, and the junction held 15 bases outside the gene matches. CDR3 bases: TGTGCCAGTAGTAGCGCCCGGGACAGACATGAAATCTATGGCTACACCTTC. Its translation is CASSSARDRHEIYGYTF.

This clone has only one observation. The genes are TRBV2 and TRBJ1-2, with D perhaps matching TRBD1 (6 bases). CDR1 and CDR2 from the germline V gene are SNHLY and FYNNEI. This CDR3 is built from 13 residues. V dropped 8 bases and J dropped 7 bases, with 17 bases sitting between them. The CDR3 nucleotides are TGTGCCAGCCGGACAGACAGGTCAGGTGGCTACACCTTC. Translated: CASRTDRSGGYTF.

This clone was seen only a few times. The chain carries TRBV27 and TRBJ2-7; 8 bases align to TRBD1. The CDR3 loop spans 14 amino acids. Germline CDR1 and CDR2: MNHEY and SMNVEV (reference sequence). Trimming at V came to 6 bases and at J to 3 bases, leaving 7 bases not matched to a gene. The CDR3 sequence: CASSLGDRHYEQYF. For the CDR3, the DNA is TGTGCCAGCAGCCTAGGGGACAGGCACTACGAGCAGTACTTC.

This sequence joins TRBV19 and TRBJ1-2, with 8 bases that match TRBD1. Germline lookup yields CDR1 LNHDA and CDR2 SQIVND (reference sequence). The CDR3 runs 14 residues. Trimming removed 3 bases from V and 8 bases from J; junction bases left unmatched: 8. In DNA, the CDR3 is TGTGCCAGTAGTATGGATCAGGGGGCGCAAGGCTACACCTTC. This codes for CASSMDQGAQGYTF.

The genes are TRBV25-1 and TRBJ1-2, with D hard to call. The CDR3 sequence is 13 residues long. The germline CDR1 and CDR2 sequences are MGHDK and SYGVNS. The ends were cut back, 6 bases at V and 3 bases at J, with 11 bases in the middle. The CDR3 coding sequence is TGTGCCAGCAGGGACTCTAACGACTATGGCTACACCTTC. It is translated as CASRDSNDYGYTF.

The chain is built from TRBV2 and TRBJ2-7; 9 bases agree with TRBD2. J was trimmed by 9 bases and V by 3 bases; bases with no gene match: 9. CDR3 length equals 14 residues. CDR1 SNHLY and CDR2 FYNNEI come from the germline V gene. The CDR3 sequence is CASSDFSGRVSQYF. The CDR3 DNA sequence: TGTGCCAGCAGTGACTTTAGCGGGAGAGTATCGCAGTACTTC.

This chain links TRBV4-1 with TRBJ2-7; D may be TRBD1 (5 bases). Trimming took 0 bases from V and 2 from J, leaving 11 bases between them. Germline CDR1 reads MGHRA; CDR2 reads YSYEKL. This CDR3 comprises 15 residues. DNA of the CDR3: TGCGCCAGCAGCCAAGATCATCCAGGGCCCTACGAGCAGTACTTC. It translates to CASSQDHPGPYEQYF.

The chain joins TRBV7-3 to TRBJ1-6, with a weak D call TRBD1 (6 bases). The CDR3 is 14 amino acids. CDR1 and CDR2 (germline): SGHTA, FQGTGA. V gave up 5 bases and J gave up 7 bases, with 12 bases separating them. CDR3 DNA sequence: TGTGCCAGCAGCATACAGGGTGGCAATTCACCCCTCCACTTT. Translation: CASSIQGGNSPLHF.

This clone was picked up one time. This chain links TRBV18 with TRBJ1-5; D gene ambiguous. The CDR3 covers 13 residues. V dropped 2 bases and J dropped 4 bases, with 6 bases sitting between them. The germline V gene encodes CDR1 KGHSH and CDR2 LQKENI. The CDR3 is CASSPGTNQPQHF. The DNA for the CDR3 is TGTGCCAGCTCACCAGGCACAAATCAGCCCCAGCATTTT.